This TCR beta chain was captured in a study of blood T cell repertoires in COVID-19. Whole-study context: PBMCs, B-cell-depleted T cells, or T cells were the source of the cDNA or gDNA that made up the material.

Those who participated ranged in age from roughly 18 to 100 years and resided in approximately 26 US areas. Participants were placed into cohorts based on the clinical history they reported. Original processing notes: Cell counts per sample came from amplifying reference gene primers. Sequenced by immunoSEQ multiplex PCR; TCRdb stores in-frame clones only, minus some. V, J and clone size are those of that table, while D and trimming were read from the DNA. Of over 300,000 clones in the sample, roughly 90% were seen once. The material sequenced was PBMCs or T cells enriched from blood (not recorded which). The clonotype originates from a woman in her 30s with acute COVID-19.

The DNA for the CDR3 is TGCAGCGTCACCAGGGGGCAGGTGAACACCGGGGAGCTGTTTTTT. It translates to CSVTRGQVNTGELFF. The rearrangement joins TRBV29-1 to TRBJ2-2, with 8 positions matching TRBD1. The V and J ends lost 6 bases and 1 base, in that order; junction bases with no gene match: 7. Germline CDR1 SQVTM, CDR2 ANQGSEA. The CDR3 runs 15 residues.